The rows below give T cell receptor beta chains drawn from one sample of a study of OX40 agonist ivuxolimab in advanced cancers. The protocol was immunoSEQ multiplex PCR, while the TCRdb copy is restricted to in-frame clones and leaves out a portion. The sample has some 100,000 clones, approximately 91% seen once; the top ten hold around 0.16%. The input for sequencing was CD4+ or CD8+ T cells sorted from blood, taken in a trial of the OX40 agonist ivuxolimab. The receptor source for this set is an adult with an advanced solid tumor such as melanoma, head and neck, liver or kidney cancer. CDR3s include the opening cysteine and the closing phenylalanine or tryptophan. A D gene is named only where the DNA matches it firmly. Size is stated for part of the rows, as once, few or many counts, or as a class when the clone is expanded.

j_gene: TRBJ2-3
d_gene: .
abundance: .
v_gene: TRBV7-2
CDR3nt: TGTGCCAGCAGCCTCCCAGTCCTAGATACGCAGTATTTT
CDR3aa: CASSLPVLDTQYF

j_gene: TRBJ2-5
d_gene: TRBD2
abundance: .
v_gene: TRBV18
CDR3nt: TGTGCCAGCTCACCATCAGCGGGGGAGACCCAGTACTTC
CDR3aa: CASSPSAGETQYF

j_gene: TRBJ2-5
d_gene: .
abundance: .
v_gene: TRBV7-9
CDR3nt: TGTGCCAGCAGCTTCGGCAGGCTAGAGACCCAGTACTTC
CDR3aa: CASSFGRLETQYF

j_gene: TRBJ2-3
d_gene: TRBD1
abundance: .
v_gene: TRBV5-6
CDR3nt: TGTGCCAGCAGCTTGCAGGGGGCGACAGATACGCAGTATTTT
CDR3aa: CASSLQGATDTQYF

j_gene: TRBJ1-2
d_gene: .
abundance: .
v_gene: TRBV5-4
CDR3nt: TGTGCCAGCAGCTTGGAGGCAGCCTATGGCTACACCTTC
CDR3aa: CASSLEAAYGYTF

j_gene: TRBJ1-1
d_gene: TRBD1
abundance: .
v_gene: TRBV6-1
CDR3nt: TGTGCCAGCCGCGAACAGGGGGGGGCCACTGAAGCTTTCTTT
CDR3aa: CASREQGGATEAFF

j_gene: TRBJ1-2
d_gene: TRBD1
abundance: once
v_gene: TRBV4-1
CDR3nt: TGCGCCAGCAGCTTCGACAGGGGATATGGCTACACCTTC
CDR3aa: CASSFDRGYGYTF

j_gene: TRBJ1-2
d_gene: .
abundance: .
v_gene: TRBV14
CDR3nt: TGTGCCAGCAGCCCCCATAGAGGACAGAGCTCTAACTATGGCTACACCTTC
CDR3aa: CASSPHRGQSSNYGYTF

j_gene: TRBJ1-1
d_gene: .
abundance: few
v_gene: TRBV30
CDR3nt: TGTGCCTGGAGGACAGGCTGGGACACTGAAGCTTTCTTT
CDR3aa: CAWRTGWDTEAFF

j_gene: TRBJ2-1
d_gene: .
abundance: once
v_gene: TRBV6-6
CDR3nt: TGTGCCAGCAACGGGGTCCTGGCTGAGCAGTTCTTC
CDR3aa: CASNGVLAEQFF

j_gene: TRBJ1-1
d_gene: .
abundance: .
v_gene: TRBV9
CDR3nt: TGTGCCAGCAGCGGGTTGATGAACACTGAAGCTTTCTTT
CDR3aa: CASSGLMNTEAFF

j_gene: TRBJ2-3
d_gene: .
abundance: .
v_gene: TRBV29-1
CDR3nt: TGCAGCGTTGAACAGGCGGTAGATACGCAGTATTTT
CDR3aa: CSVEQAVDTQYF

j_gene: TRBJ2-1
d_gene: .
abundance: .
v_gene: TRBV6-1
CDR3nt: TGTGCCAGCAGCTGGGTACGGGGAGGCAATGAGCAGTTCTTC
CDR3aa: CASSWVRGGNEQFF

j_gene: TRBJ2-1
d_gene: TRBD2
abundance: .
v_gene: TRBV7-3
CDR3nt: TGTGCCAGCAGCTTAGGCCTACCTTTAGCGGGAGATGACAATGAGCAGTTCTTC
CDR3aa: CASSLGLPLAGDDNEQFF

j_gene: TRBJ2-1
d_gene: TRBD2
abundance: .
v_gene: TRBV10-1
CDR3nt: TGCGCCAGCAGTGGACTAGCGGCCGCCTACAATGAGCAGTTCTTC
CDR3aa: CASSGLAAAYNEQFF

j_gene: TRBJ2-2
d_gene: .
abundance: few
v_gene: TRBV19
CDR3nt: TGTGCCAGTAGTTCGGCAACAGGAAGGAACACCGGGGAGCTGTTTTTT
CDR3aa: CASSSATGRNTGELFF

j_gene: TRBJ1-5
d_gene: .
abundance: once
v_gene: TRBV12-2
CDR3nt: TGTGCAAGTCGCCCGAAGGTAACACCCTACAATCAGCCCCAGCATTTT
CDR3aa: CASRPKVTPYNQPQHF

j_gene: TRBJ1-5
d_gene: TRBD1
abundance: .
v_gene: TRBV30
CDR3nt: TGTGCCTGGAGCCCTCCGGGACAGGGGAAGCAGCCCCAGCATTTT
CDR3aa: CAWSPPGQGKQPQHF

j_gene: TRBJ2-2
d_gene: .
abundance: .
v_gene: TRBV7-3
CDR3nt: TGTGCCAGCAGCAAGATTTCAGGGGCCCTTAGGGGGGAGCTGTTTTTT
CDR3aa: CASSKISGALRGELFF

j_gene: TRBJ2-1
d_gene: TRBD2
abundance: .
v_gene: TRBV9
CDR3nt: TGTGCCAGCAGCCCCGGGGGTAGCGGGAGAACAATGGAGCAGTTCTTC
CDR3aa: CASSPGGSGRTMEQFF

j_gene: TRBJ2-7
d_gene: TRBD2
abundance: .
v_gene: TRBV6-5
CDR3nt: TGTGCCAGCAGTAGGGCCCGGGACTACTCCTACGAGCAGTACTTC
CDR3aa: CASSRARDYSYEQYF

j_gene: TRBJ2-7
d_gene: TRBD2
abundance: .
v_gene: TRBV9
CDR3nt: TGTGCCAGCAACCTAACCGGGACTAGCGGAATCTACGAGCAGTACTTC
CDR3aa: CASNLTGTSGIYEQYF

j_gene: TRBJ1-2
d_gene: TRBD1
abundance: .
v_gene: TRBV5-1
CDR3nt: TGCGCCAGCAGCTTGGATCAGGGGGTGGATGGCTACACCTTC
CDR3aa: CASSLDQGVDGYTF

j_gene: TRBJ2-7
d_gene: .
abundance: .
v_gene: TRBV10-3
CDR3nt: TGTGCCATCAGTGAGTCGCGGAGGGGATGGTCCGAGCAGTACTTC
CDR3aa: CAISESRRGWSEQYF

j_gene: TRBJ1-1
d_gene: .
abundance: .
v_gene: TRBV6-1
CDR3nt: TGTGCCAGCAGCCTCGGCAGGGAAACTGAAGCTTTCTTT
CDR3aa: CASSLGRETEAFF

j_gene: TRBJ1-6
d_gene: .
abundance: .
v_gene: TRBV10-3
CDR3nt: TGTGCCATCAGAGACAGTTTAAATTCACCCCTCCACTTT
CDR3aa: CAIRDSLNSPLHF

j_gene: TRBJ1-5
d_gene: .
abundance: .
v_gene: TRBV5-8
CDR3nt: TGTGCCAGCAGCCCCGGGACCGGGGTTGGCAATCAGCCCCAGCATTTT
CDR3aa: CASSPGTGVGNQPQHF

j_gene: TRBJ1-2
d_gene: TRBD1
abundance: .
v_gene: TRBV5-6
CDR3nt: TGTGCCAGTGGACAGGGTTTGAACTATGGCTACACCTTC
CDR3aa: CASGQGLNYGYTF

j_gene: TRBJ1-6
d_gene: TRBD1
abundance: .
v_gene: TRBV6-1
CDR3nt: TGTGCCAGCAGGAGGGACAGGGTTAATTCACCCCTCCACTTT
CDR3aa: CASRRDRVNSPLHF

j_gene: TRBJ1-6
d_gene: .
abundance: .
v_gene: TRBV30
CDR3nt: TGTGCCTGGAGTGTTGGGCAGTATAATTCACCCCTCCACTTT
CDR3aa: CAWSVGQYNSPLHF

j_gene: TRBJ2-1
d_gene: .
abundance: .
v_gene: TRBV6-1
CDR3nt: TGTGCCAGCACTCAAACGGGGGGCCGTCGGTTCTTC
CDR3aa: CASTQTGGRRFF

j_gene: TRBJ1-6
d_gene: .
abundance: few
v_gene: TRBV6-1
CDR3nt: TGTGCCAGCAGTTCAGGGGTCGGTTCACCCCTCCACTTT
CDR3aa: CASSSGVGSPLHF

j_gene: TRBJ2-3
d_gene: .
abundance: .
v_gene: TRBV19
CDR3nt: TGTGCCAGTAAAGACCACAACACAGATACGCAGTATTTT
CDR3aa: CASKDHNTDTQYF

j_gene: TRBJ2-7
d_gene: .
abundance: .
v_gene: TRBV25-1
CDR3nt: TGTGCCAGCACCGGTGGTGGCCGAGAGCAGTACTTC
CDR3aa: CASTGGGREQYF

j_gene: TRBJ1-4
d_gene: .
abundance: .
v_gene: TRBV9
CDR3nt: TGTGCCAGCAGCGTAGTTCCTAATGAAAAACTGTTTTTT
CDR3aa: CASSVVPNEKLFF

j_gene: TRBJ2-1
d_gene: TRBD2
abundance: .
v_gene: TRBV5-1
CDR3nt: TGCGCCAGCAGCTCCTGGACTAGCGGGAGGAATGAGCAGTTCTTC
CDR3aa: CASSSWTSGRNEQFF

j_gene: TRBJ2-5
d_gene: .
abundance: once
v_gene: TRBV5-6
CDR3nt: TGTGCCAGCAGCTTCTCGGACCAAGAGACCCAGTACTTC
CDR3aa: CASSFSDQETQYF

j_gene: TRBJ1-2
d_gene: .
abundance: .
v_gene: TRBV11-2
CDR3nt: TGTGCCAGCAGCGCAGCGGGAGACTCTAACTATGGCTACACCTTC
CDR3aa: CASSAAGDSNYGYTF

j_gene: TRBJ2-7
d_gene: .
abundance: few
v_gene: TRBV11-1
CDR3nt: TGTGCCAGCAGCTTGGGTCAATACTCCTACGAGCAGTACTTC
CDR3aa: CASSLGQYSYEQYF

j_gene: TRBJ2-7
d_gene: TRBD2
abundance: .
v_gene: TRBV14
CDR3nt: TGTGCCAGCAGCCAAAACACTCTAGCGGCGGAGCAGTACTTC
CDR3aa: CASSQNTLAAEQYF

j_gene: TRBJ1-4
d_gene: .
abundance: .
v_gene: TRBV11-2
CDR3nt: TGTGCCAGCAGCTGGGGAACCCTTGGCGAAAAACTGTTTTTT
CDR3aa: CASSWGTLGEKLFF

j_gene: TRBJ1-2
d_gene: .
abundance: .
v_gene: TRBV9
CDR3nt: TGTGCCAGCAGCGTAGTTCTAGATCGAGGCCTCACCTTC
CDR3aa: CASSVVLDRGLTF

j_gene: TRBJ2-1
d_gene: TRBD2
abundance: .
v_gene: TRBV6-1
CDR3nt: TGTGCCAGCAGTAAAGGACTAGCGGGGTACTACAATGAGCAGTTCTTC
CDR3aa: CASSKGLAGYYNEQFF

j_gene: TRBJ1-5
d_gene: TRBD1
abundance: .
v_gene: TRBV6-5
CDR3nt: TGTGCCAGCAGTTACGGGACAGCGGGCGGGCCCCAGCATTTT
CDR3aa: CASSYGTAGGPQHF

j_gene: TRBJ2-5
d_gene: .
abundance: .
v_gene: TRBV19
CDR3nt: TGTGCCAGTAGTTGGGATCGAGCTAGGAACCAAGAGACCCAGTACTTC
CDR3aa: CASSWDRARNQETQYF

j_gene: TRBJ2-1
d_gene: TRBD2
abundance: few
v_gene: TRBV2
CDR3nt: TGTGCCAGCAGCACAATAAGCGGGGACTCCTACAATGAGCAGTTCTTC
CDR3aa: CASSTISGDSYNEQFF

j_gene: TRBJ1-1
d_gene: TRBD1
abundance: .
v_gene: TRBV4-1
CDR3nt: TGCGCCAGCAGACAGGGGGGTTTGGTGAACACTGAAGCTTTCTTT
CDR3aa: CASRQGGLVNTEAFF